This TCR beta chain was identified in a study of vaccination and CD4 T cells after COVID-19. As for the study in general: The convalescents comprised six males and four females, two of them Hispanic.

Indicated treatment: approximately 9-day PBMC culture with coronavirus spike peptide pools or control peptides (ViraFEST assay). Study results and limitations: In convalescent patients, 304 of 307 vaccine-specific clones were mono-reactive for SARS-CoV-2 spike.

Remarks on this clonotype: No antigen is known for it.

Sequence data for DNA of cultured CD4+ T cells were generated by the Oncomine TCR Beta short-read assay. In this case, cultured CD4+ T cells provided the extracted genomic DNA. One entry per CDR3 protein results from TCRdb running MiXCR on the PCR reads. Of 15,000 or so distinct CDR3 sequences in the sample, approximately 51% were seen once. Germline V lookup: CDR1 KGHSH, CDR2 LQKENI. The junction had 5 bases not matched to a gene; V was cut back by 3 bases and J by 0 bases. The CDR3 is 16 amino acids. The sequence was obtained from a human donor with COVID-19. This specimen was cultured CD4+ T cells from blood, taken after SARS-CoV-2 vaccination. This sequence joins TRBV18 and TRBJ2-1; 7 bases are shared with TRBD2. The CDR3: CASSPRRGSSYNEQFF. CDR3 coding DNA: TGTGCCAGCTCACCCAGGCGGGGGAGCTCCTACAATGAGCAGTTCTTC.